This T cell receptor (beta chain) was sequenced for a study of beta chain features in type 1 diabetes. Broader study findings: Moderate but significant shortening of TCRB CDR3s was recorded in all four CD4+ subsets from Type 1 diabetes patients.

V lost 2 bases, J lost 7 bases, and 12 bases lay in between. CDR1 and CDR2 from the germline V gene are SGDLS and YYNGEE. This CDR3 region has 13 residues. Reverse transcribing all isolated RNA meant expressed TCRB transcripts were sequenced. TCRdb's table, derived via immunoSEQ multiplex PCR, lists solely in-frame clones and lacks some. The table has roughly 150,000 clones, 63% seen once. On this clone itself: Its matching antigen is unknown.

The sequencing input was naive CD4+ T cells from blood. The TCR originated in a man aged 25 to 45 with type 1 diabetes. The chain links TRBV9 to TRBJ2-5; no firm D call. The CDR3 DNA is TGTGCCAGCAGCGTTTCGGAGTCGGGGACCCAGTACTTC. As protein: CASSVSESGTQYF.